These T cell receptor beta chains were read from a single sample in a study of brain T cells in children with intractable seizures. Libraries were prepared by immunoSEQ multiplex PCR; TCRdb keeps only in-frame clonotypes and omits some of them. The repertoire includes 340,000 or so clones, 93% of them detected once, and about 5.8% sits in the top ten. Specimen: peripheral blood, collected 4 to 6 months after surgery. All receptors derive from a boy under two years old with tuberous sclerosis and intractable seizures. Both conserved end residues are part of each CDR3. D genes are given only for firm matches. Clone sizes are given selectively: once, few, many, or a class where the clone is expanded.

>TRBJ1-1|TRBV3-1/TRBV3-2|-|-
TGTGCCAGCGGGGCCGCCACTGAAGCTTTCTTT
CASGAATEAFF
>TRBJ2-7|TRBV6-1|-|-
TGTGCCAGCAGTGCCGGACAGTTCTTGAGCTCCTACGAGCAGTACTTC
CASSAGQFLSSYEQYF
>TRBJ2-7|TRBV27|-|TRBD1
TGTGCCAGCAGTTTACAGGGGGCTATATCCTACGAGCAGTACTTC
CASSLQGAISYEQYF
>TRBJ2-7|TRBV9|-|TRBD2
TGTGCCAGCAGCCCCACTAGCGGGAGCGCCTACGAGCAGTACTTC
CASSPTSGSAYEQYF
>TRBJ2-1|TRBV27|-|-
TGTGCCAGCAGTCGGGACGGCAGCTCCTACAATGAGCAGTTCTTC
CASSRDGSSYNEQFF
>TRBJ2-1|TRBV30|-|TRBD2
TGTGCCTCTGACAGCCTATATATTCGCGGGGGTATCAATGAGCAGTTCTTC
CASDSLYIRGGINEQFF
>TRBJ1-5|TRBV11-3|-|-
TGTGCCAGCAGCTTACTCGAGGAAAGAGGCAATCAGCCCCAGCATTTT
CASSLLEERGNQPQHF
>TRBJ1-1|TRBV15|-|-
TGTGCCACCAGCAGAGGCCGACAGCCACAAGCTTTCTTT
CATSRGRQPQAFF
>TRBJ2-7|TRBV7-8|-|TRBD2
TGTGCCAGCAGCTTCTTATCCGAGCGGGACTACGAGCAGTACTTC
CASSFLSERDYEQYF
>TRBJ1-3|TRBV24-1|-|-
TGTGCCACCAGTGATTTGGACAGCGAAGGTAACACCATATATTTT
CATSDLDSEGNTIYF
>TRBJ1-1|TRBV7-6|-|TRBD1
TGTGCCAGCAGCCCGACAACGGACAGGGGATGGAACACTGAAGCTTTCTTT
CASSPTTDRGWNTEAFF
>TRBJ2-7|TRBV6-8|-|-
TGTGCCAGCACAACTACCGGACAGAAGGGCTATAGGTACGAGCAGTACTTC
CASTTTGQKGYRYEQYF
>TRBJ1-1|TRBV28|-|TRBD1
TGTGCCAGCAGTTTTAGGACAGGATCCAACACTGAAGCTTTCTTT
CASSFRTGSNTEAFF
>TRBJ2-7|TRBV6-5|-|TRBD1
TGTGCCAGCGACGGGACAGGGTCGTTCTACGAGCAGTACTTC
CASDGTGSFYEQYF
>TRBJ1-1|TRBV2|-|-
TGTGCCAGCCACACACGAGGGCAGTTGAACACTGAAGCTTTCTTT
CASHTRGQLNTEAFF
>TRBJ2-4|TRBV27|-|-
TGTGCCAGCAGTTTAGCCCCTTCATTAGCCAAAAACATTCAGTACTTC
CASSLAPSLAKNIQYF
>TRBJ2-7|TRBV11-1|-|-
TGTGCCAGCAGGAGAGGTCGAGCGGACATCTACGAGCAGTACTTC
CASRRGRADIYEQYF
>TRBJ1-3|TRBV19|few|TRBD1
TGTGCCAGTAGCGAAACCGGGACAGGGAGTGGAAACACCATATATTTT
CASSETGTGSGNTIYF
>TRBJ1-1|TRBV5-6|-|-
TGTGCCAGCAGCTTAAACATTTTGAACACTGAAGCTTTCTTT
CASSLNILNTEAFF
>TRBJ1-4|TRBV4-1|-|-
TGCGCCAGCAGCCAAGAGGGCCTTCCAACTAATGAAAAACTGTTTTTT
CASSQEGLPTNEKLFF
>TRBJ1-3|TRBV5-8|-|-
TGTGCCAGCAGCTTGTCGGGTTTAGCTGGAAACACCATATATTTT
CASSLSGLAGNTIYF
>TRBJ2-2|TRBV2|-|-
TGTGCCAGCAGTGAACCAGGGGAGCTGTTTTTT
CASSEPGELFF
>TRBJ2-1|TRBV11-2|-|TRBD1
TGTGCCAGCAGCTATTTTGGACAGGGGGACAATGAGCAGTTCTTC
CASSYFGQGDNEQFF
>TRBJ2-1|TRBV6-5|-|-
TGTGCCAGCAGTTACGTTCCGGGGAGCTCCTACAATGAGCAGTTCTTC
CASSYVPGSSYNEQFF
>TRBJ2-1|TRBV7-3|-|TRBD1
TGTGCCAGCAATTCGGGACAGGGGGTTCCGTTCTTC
CASNSGQGVPFF
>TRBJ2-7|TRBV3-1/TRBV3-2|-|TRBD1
TGTGCCAGCAGCCAAACCGGGACAGCTCCCTACGAGCAGTACTTC
CASSQTGTAPYEQYF
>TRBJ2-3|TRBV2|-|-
TGTGCCAGCCTTAGACACCATAGCACAGATACGCAGTATTTT
CASLRHHSTDTQYF
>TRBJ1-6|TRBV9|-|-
TGTGCCAGCAGCGTAGAGGGACAACTAAGAGATAATTCACCCCTCCACTTT
CASSVEGQLRDNSPLHF
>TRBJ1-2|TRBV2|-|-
TGTGCCAGCAGTGAAACAGGTTTTTATGGCTACACCTTC
CASSETGFYGYTF
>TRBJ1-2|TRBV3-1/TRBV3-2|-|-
TGTGCCAGCAGCCAAGAAGGTCCAGGCGATAACTATGGCTACACCTTC
CASSQEGPGDNYGYTF
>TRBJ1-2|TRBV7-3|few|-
TGTGCCAGCAGGCCTTCCGGATACTATGGCTACACCTTC
CASRPSGYYGYTF
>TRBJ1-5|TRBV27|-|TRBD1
TGTGCCAGCAGTCCCATCCGGGACAGTAATCAGCCCCAGCATTTT
CASSPIRDSNQPQHF
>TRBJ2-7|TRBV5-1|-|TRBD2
TGCGCCAGCAGCGTAGGGACCGGGACTAGTGAAACCCCGCAGTACTTC
CASSVGTGTSETPQYF
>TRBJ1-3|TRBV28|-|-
TGTGCCAGCAGTTTTCGGGGGCCCGGAAACACCATATATTTT
CASSFRGPGNTIYF
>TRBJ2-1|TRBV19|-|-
TGTGCCAGTATAAGCCGATGGGGGAATGAGCAGTTCTTC
CASISRWGNEQFF
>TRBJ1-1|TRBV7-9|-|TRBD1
TGTGCCAGCAGCTTAGTACAGGGGTCATTTTGGAACACTGAAGCTTTCTTT
CASSLVQGSFWNTEAFF
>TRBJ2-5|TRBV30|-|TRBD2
TGTGCCTGGAGCGGACTAGTGGAGACCCAGTACTTC
CAWSGLVETQYF
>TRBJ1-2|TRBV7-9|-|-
TGTGCCAGCAGCTTAGGCGGGGAGTACTATGGCTACACCTTC
CASSLGGEYYGYTF
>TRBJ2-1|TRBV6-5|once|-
TGTGCCAGCAGTATCGGGTCCGGGTCTGAGCAGTTCTTC
CASSIGSGSEQFF
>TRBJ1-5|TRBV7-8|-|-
TGTGCCAGCAGCTTATCATGGGACGGCGATAGCAATCAGCCCCAGCATTTT
CASSLSWDGDSNQPQHF
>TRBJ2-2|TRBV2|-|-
TGTGCCAGCAGTGGGCCGGAGCTGTTTTTT
CASSGPELFF
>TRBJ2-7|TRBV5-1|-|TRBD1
TGCGCCAGCAGCCCTACAGGGGGCGAGCAGTACTTC
CASSPTGGEQYF